This passage covers 21 T cell receptor beta chains from one sample sequenced in a study of blood T cell repertoires in COVID-19. Repertoires were generated with immunoSEQ multiplex PCR, while TCRdb's copy carries only in-frame clones and drops some. The data hold a few hundred thousand clones, with approximately 87% observed a single time. Sequenced: PBMCs or T cells enriched from blood (not recorded which). The receptors were gathered from a woman aged 45-60 years who had recovered from COVID-19.

The V call is TRBV4-3, the J call TRBJ1-3; unclear D gene. The germline V gene has CDR1 LGHNA and CDR2 YSLEER. CDR3 length: 16 amino acids. Trimming cost V 1 base and J 0 bases, with 10 bases left between them. The DNA of the CDR3 is TGCGCCAGCAGCCAAGGCGGCGGGAGCTCTGGAAACACCATATATTTT. The encoded protein is CASSQGGGSSGNTIYF.

V gene TRBV14 combines with J gene TRBJ1-4; 8 nucleotides align to TRBD1. This CDR3 has 15 amino acids. V lost 4 bases, J lost 6 bases, and 7 bases stayed unmatched. Germline V gene data show CDR1 as SGHDN and CDR2 as FVKESK. The DNA of the CDR3 is TGTGCCAGCAGCCCACGGACAGGGTCTGATGAAAAACTGTTTTTT. Protein product: CASSPRTGSDEKLFF.

The V call is TRBV5-1, the J call TRBJ1-6; 7 positions match TRBD1. V gave up 5 bases and J gave up 12 bases; unmatched junction bases: 17. CDR1 and CDR2 from the germline V gene are SGHRS and YFSETQ. The CDR3 consists of 16 residues. DNA of the CDR3: TGCGCCAGCAGGGAAAGGGGAGGACAGGCCTCTGGACCCCTCCACTTT. This codes for CASRERGGQASGPLHF.

The V gene is TRBV11-2, the J gene TRBJ2-6; 7 nucleotides align to TRBD2. The CDR3 consists of 15 residues. V gave up 3 bases and J gave up 4 bases; unmatched junction bases: 3. Germline CDR1 and CDR2: SGHAT and FQNNGV. CDR3 DNA sequence: TGTGCCAGCAGCTTCGGGGGGTCCGGGGCCAACGTCCTGACTTTC. It specifies CASSFGGSGANVLTF.

The table lists this clone with a count of one. This chain connects TRBV19 to TRBJ1-5, with 7 nucleotides matching TRBD1. The germline V gene has CDR1 LNHDA and CDR2 SQIVND (reference sequence). The CDR3 consists of 15 residues. V shed 4 bases and J 1 base; nucleotides not matched to a gene: 4. The CDR3 DNA is TGTGCCAGTAGTACCGGGACAGAGAGCAATCAGCCCCAGCATTTT. Amino acids: CASSTGTESNQPQHF.

CDR3 nucleotides: TGCGCCAGCAGCAGAGGACAGGGGGCGGCAACTAATGAAAAACTGTTTTTT. Its protein product is CASSRGQGAATNEKLFF. This chain uses TRBV5-1 with TRBJ1-4; 11 nucleotides agree with TRBD1. The trim removed 4 bases at V and 0 bases at J, leaving 5 bases unmatched. Germline V gives CDR1 SGHRS, CDR2 YFSETQ. CDR3 length equals 17 residues. The whole variable domain, filled in from reference TRBV5-1 and TRBJ1-4, reads KAGVTQTPRYLIKTRGQQVTLSCSPISGHRSVSWYQQTPGQGLQFLFEYFSETQRNKGNFPGRFSGRQFSNSRSEMNVSTLELGDSALYLCASSRGQGAATNEKLFFGSGTQLSVL.

The chain couples TRBV18 to TRBJ2-7, with 9 positions matching TRBD1. CDR3 size: 16 residues. In germline, CDR1 is KGHSH, CDR2 LQKENI. V was clipped by 6 bases and J by 0 bases; unmatched bases: 9. The CDR3 loop reads CASSRRDRESSYEQYF. The CDR3, as DNA: TGTGCCAGCTCCCGGAGGGACAGGGAAAGCTCCTACGAGCAGTACTTC.

The chain links TRBV11-3 to TRBJ1-1; D perhaps matches TRBD1 (6 bases). Looked up from germline, CDR1 is SGHNT and CDR2 is YENEEA. This CDR3 has 15 amino acids. V gave up 5 bases and J gave up 0 bases, with 13 bases separating them. In DNA form, the CDR3 reads TGTGCCAGCAGCGCAGGACAGAGCATGAACACTGAAGCTTTCTTT. Protein product: CASSAGQSMNTEAFF.

This chain connects TRBV19 to TRBJ1-2; D gene ambiguous. The CDR3 totals 14 residues. CDR1 LNHDA and CDR2 SQIVND come from the germline V gene (reference sequence). With 7 bases removed from V and 3 bases from J, the gap between germline ends came to 15 bases. Here the CDR3 reads CASKTGFTDYGYTF. The CDR3 DNA is TGTGCCAGTAAGACGGGGTTTACTGACTATGGCTACACCTTC.

V usage is TRBV7-9 and J usage is TRBJ2-7; 9 positions agree with TRBD2. Per germline, CDR1 SEHNR and CDR2 FQNEAQ (reference sequence). The CDR3 runs to 17 residues. V lost 0 bases to trimming and J lost 5 bases; unmatched junction nucleotides: 11. CDR3: CASSLARLAEAGNEQYF. Here the CDR3 DNA reads TGTGCCAGCAGCTTAGCGCGACTAGCGGAAGCAGGGAACGAGCAGTACTTC.

The V and J genes are TRBV7-9 and TRBJ1-2; D perhaps matches TRBD1 (6 bases). The CDR3 has 13 residues. Between the trimmed V and J ends, which lost 5 bases and 4 bases, there was a span of 11 bases. Germline V gene lookup returns CDR1 SEHNR and CDR2 FQNEAQ (reference sequence). CDR3 loop: CASSPRDIYGYTF. The CDR3 coding sequence is TGTGCCAGCAGCCCTAGGGACATCTATGGCTACACCTTC. Supplemented by reference TRBV7-9 and TRBJ1-2, the full variable domain reads DTGVSQNPRHKITKRGQNVTFRCDPISEHNRLYWYRQTLGQGPEFLTYFQNEAQLEKSRLLSDRFSAERPKGSFSTLEIQRTEQGDSAMYLCASSPRDIYGYTFGSGTRLTVV.

The chain uses TRBV28 and TRBJ1-6, with D perhaps matching TRBD1 (6 bases). CDR1 is MDHEN, CDR2 SYDVKM, per germline. The length of the CDR3 is 16 residues. Trimming left V 1 base short and J 5 bases short, with 12 bases between. The CDR3 DNA follows: TGTGCCAGCAGTTTATCCCTTACAGGGAATAATTCACCCCTCCACTTT. Its translation: CASSLSLTGNNSPLHF.

The chain joins TRBV29-1 to TRBJ2-1; 7 positions match TRBD2. V was pared by 5 bases and J by 6 bases, with 13 bases of the junction left unmatched. In germline, CDR1 is SQVTM, CDR2 ANQGSEA. This CDR3 comprises 15 residues. The CDR3: CSVPEGRGDPNEQFF. The CDR3, as DNA: TGCAGCGTTCCCGAAGGTCGGGGGGACCCCAATGAGCAGTTCTTC.

The chain couples TRBV28 to TRBJ1-2, with TRBD1 as a possible D gene (6 bases). This CDR3 spans 15 amino acids. The germline gives CDR1 MDHEN, CDR2 SYDVKM. V was pared by 3 bases and J by 2 bases, with 13 bases between. CDR3 sequence reads: CASSFSDRLNYGYTF. For the CDR3, the DNA is TGTGCCAGCAGTTTTTCCGACAGGCTGAACTATGGCTACACCTTC.

V and J are TRBV19 and TRBJ2-3, with TRBD2 as a possible D gene (5 bases). The CDR3 has 16 amino acids. Germline V gives CDR1 LNHDA, CDR2 SQIVND (reference sequence). The germline V and J ends were trimmed by 7 bases and 3 bases, with 20 bases remaining between them. The DNA of the CDR3 is TGTGCCAGTACTCGGCGGAGGACGCGAACAACAGATACGCAGTATTTT. Protein sequence: CASTRRRTRTTDTQYF. Full variable domain (remainder filled in from reference TRBV19 and TRBJ2-3): DGGITQSPKYLFRKEGQNVTLSCEQNLNHDAMYWYRQDPGQGLRLIYYSQIVNDFQKGDIAEGYSVSREKKESFPLTVTSAQKNPTAFYLCASTRRRTRTTDTQYFGPGTRLTVL.

V and J are TRBV5-4 and TRBJ1-1; no firm D call. The V and J ends lost 1 base and 6 bases respectively, with 16 bases between them. The CDR3 is made up of 15 amino acids. From germline, CDR1 is SGHNT and CDR2 YYREEE (reference sequence). Here the CDR3 reads CASSLRAGGVAEAFF. CDR3 DNA: TGTGCCAGCAGCTTGCGGGCAGGAGGCGTCGCTGAAGCTTTCTTT.

The J gene is TRBJ1-2, the V gene TRBV6-5, with 9 bases identical to TRBD1. The CDR3 contains 14 residues. Germline loops: CDR1 MNHEY, CDR2 SVGAGI. V was pared by 10 bases and J by 6 bases, with 12 bases of the junction left unmatched. Here the CDR3 DNA reads TGTGCCACCGTCGTCCTACAGGGGGCGCATGGCTACACCTTC. This gives the protein CATVVLQGAHGYTF.

V gene TRBV3-1 (or the pseudogene TRBV3-2) combines with J gene TRBJ2-5; TRBD1 agrees at 9 bases. Germline CDR1 reads LGHDT; CDR2 reads YNNKEL (reference sequence). The CDR3 sequence is 15 residues long. The V gene end was trimmed by 5 bases and the J gene end by 5 bases; junction bases not matched to a gene: 9. The CDR3 coding sequence is TGTGCCAGCAGCAACTCTGGGACAGGGATCGAGACCCAGTACTTC. Encoded protein: CASSNSGTGIETQYF.

This chain links TRBV2 with TRBJ2-7; 9 positions match TRBD1. V lost 9 bases to trimming and J lost 3 bases; unmatched junction nucleotides: 9. Germline CDR1 SNHLY, CDR2 FYNNEI. The CDR3 length is 14 residues. DNA for the CDR3: TGTGCCAGTAATCCGGGACAGGGTTACTACGAGCAGTACTTC. It yields the protein CASNPGQGYYEQYF.

The chain couples TRBV18 to TRBJ1-4; a possible D gene is TRBD1 (6 bases). V shed 2 bases and J shed 4 bases, with 11 bases lying between them. Germline V gene data show CDR1 as KGHSH and CDR2 as LQKENI. The CDR3 is 15 residues long. Here the CDR3 DNA reads TGTGCCAGCTCACCAAGACAGGAAGTTAATGAAAAACTGTTTTTT. Encoded protein: CASSPRQEVNEKLFF.

CDR3 residues: CASMVGGTYNSPLHF. For the CDR3, the DNA is TGTGCCAGCATGGTAGGGGGCACGTATAATTCACCCCTCCACTTT. V usage is TRBV6-5 and J usage is TRBJ1-6; TRBD1 agrees at 7 bases. CDR1 is MNHEY and CDR2 is SVGAGI in the germline V gene. There are 15 residues in the CDR3. After removal of 7 bases from V and 4 bases from J, the junction contained 7 bases not matched to a gene.